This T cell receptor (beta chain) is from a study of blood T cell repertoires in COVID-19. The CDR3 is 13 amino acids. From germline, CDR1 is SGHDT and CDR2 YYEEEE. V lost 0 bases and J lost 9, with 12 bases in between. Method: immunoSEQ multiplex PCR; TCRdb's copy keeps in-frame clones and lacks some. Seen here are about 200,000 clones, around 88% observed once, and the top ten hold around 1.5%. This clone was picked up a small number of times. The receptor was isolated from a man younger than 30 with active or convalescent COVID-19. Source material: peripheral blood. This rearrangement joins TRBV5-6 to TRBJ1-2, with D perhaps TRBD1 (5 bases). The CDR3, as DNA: TGTGCCAGCAGCTTGGGGAGGGGCTGGAGCTACACCTTC. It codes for CASSLGRGWSYTF.